This TCR beta chain derives from a study of blood T cell repertoires in COVID-19. Whole-study context: T cells, B-cell-depleted T cells, or PBMCs supplied cDNA or gDNA.

As handled by the study authors: The assay estimated nucleated cells by amplifying reference gene primers. TCRdb keeps only in-frame clones here, not all; method: immunoSEQ multiplex PCR. Clonal size and the V and J genes are those of that table, whereas D and trimming came from the DNA. The sample shows about 170,000 clones, approximately 84% of them seen only once. The CDR3 runs 13 residues. V dropped 5 bases and J dropped 3 bases, with 13 bases sitting between them. Germline V gene sequence: CDR1 GTSNPN, CDR2 SVGIG (reference sequence). The V gene is TRBV30, the J gene TRBJ1-1, with D perhaps matching TRBD1 (5 bases). The source is a woman older than 75 with COVID-19, enrolled during active disease. Source material: peripheral blood. CDR3 residues: CAWGRGSHTEAFF. CDR3 DNA: TGTGCCTGGGGGCGGGGGTCCCACACTGAAGCTTTCTTT.